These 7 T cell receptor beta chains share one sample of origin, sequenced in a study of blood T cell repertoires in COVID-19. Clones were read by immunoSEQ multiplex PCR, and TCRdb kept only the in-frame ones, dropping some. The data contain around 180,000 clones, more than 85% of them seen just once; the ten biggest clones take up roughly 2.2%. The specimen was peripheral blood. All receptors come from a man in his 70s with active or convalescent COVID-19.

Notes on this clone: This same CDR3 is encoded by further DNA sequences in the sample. The chain's CDR3 is CASSQAGTGGREQYF. The CDR3 region has the DNA TGTGCCAGCAGCCAAGCCGGGACAGGGGGTCGAGAGCAGTACTTC. The chain links TRBV3-1 (or the pseudogene TRBV3-2) to TRBJ2-7; 11 nucleotides agree with TRBD1. This CDR3 region has 15 residues. The V gene's germline CDR1 is LGHDT and CDR2 YNNKEL (reference sequence). Trimming took 1 base from V and 7 from J; bases not matched to a gene: 6.

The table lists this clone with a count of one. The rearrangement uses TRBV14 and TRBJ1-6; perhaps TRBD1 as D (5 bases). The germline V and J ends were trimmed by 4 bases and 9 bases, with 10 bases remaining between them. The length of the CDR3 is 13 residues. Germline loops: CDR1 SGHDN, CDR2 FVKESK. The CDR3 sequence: CASSPLGPSPLHF. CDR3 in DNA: TGTGCCAGCAGCCCACTGGGGCCTTCACCCCTCCACTTT.

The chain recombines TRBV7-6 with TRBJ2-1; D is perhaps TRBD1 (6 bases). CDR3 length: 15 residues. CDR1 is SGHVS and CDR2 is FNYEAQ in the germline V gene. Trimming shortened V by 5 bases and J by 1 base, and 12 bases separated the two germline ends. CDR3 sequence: CASSAEQGSYNEQFF. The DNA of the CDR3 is TGTGCCAGCAGCGCTGAACAGGGATCCTACAATGAGCAGTTCTTC.

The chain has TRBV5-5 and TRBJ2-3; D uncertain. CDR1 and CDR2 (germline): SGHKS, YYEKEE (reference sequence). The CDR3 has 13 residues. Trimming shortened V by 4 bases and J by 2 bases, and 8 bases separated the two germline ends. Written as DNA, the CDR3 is TGTGCCAGCAGCCCCCTTTCCACAGATACGCAGTATTTT. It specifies CASSPLSTDTQYF.

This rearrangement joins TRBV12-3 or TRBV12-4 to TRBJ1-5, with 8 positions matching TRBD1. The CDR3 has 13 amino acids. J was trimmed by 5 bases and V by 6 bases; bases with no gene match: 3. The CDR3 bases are TGTGCCAGCAGGGGACAGGACCATCAGCCCCAGCATTTT. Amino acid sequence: CASRGQDHQPQHF.

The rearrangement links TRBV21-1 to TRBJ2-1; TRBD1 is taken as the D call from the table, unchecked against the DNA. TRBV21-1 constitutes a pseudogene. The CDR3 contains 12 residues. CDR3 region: CASSRCSKRQFF. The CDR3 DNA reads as TGTGCCAGCAGCAGGTGCAGTAAACGACAGTTCTTC.

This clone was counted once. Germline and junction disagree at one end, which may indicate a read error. CDR3 DNA: TGTGCCAGCAGTCCAAGGACAGGGGGGCCCCAGGTCGGCTTC. This translates into CASSPRTGGPQVGF. The rearrangement joins TRBV6-6 to TRBJ2-7; 10 nucleotides agree with TRBD1. The V gene's germline CDR1 is MNHNY and CDR2 SVGAGI (reference sequence). CDR3 length: 14 residues.